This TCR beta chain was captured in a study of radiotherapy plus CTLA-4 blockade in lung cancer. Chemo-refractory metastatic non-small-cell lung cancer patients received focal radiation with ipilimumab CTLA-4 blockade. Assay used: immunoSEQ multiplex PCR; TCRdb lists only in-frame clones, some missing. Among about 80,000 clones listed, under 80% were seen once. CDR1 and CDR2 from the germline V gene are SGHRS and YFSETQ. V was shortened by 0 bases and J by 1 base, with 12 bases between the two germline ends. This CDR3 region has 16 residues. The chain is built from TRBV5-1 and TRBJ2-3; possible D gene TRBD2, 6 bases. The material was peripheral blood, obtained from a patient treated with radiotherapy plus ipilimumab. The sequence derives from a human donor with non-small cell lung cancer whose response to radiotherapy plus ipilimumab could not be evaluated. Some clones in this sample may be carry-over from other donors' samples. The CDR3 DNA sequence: TGCGCCAGCAGCTTGGAGGGGAGCGGGCGCACAGATACGCAGTATTTT. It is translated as CASSLEGSGRTDTQYF.